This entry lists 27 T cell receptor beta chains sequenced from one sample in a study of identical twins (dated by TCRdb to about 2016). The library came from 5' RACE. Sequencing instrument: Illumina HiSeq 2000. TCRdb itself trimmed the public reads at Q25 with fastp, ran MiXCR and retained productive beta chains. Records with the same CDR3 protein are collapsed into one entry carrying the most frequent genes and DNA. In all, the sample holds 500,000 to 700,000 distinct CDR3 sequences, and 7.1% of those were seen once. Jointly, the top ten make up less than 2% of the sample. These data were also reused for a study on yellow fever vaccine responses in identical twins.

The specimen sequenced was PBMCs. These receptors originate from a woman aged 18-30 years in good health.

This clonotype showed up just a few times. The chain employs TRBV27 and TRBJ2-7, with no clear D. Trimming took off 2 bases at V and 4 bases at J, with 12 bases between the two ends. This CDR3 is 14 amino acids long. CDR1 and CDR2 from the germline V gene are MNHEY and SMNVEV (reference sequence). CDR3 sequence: CASSLRLGGYEQYF. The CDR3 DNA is TGTGCCAGCAGTTTAAGACTCGGTGGGTACGAGCAGTACTTC.

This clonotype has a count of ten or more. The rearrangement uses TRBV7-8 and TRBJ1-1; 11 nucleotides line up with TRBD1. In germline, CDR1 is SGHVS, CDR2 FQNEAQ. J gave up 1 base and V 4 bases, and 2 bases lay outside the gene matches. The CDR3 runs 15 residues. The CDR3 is CASSSGTGGNTEAFF. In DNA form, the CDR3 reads TGTGCCAGCAGCTCGGGGACAGGGGGGAACACTGAAGCTTTCTTT.

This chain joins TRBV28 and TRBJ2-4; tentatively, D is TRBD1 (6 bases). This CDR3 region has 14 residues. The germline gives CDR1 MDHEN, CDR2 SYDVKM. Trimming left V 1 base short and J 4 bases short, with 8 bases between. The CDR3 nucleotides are TGTGCCAGCAGTTTATTGGACAGTAAAAACATTCAGTACTTC. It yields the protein CASSLLDSKNIQYF.

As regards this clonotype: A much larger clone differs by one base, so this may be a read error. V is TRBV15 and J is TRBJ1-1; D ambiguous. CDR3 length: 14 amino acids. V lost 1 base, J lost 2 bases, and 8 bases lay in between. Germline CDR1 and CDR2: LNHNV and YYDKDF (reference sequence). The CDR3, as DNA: TGTGCCACCAGCAGAGGTCGGATTAACACTGAAGCTTTCTTT. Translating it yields CATSRGRINTEAFF.

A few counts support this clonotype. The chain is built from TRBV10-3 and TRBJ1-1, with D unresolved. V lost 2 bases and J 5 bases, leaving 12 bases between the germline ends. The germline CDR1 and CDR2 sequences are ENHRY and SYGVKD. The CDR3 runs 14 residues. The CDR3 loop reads CAISEVGLGTEAFF. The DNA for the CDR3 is TGTGCCATCAGTGAGGTGGGTCTGGGGACTGAAGCTTTCTTT.

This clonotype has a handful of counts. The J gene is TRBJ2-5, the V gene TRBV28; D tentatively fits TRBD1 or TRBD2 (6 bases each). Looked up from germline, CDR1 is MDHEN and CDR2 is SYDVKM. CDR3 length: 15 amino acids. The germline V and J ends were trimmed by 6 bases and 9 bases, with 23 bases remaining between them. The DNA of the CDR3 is TGTGCCAGCAGGGCCGGGGGCCCGGTCTTGATCGCCCAGTACTTC. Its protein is CASRAGGPVLIAQYF.

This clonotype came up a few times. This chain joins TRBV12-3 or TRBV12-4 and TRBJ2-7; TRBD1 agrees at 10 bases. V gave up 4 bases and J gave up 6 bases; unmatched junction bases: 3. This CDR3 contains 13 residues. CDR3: CASSWGQGPEQYF. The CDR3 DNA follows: TGTGCCAGCAGTTGGGGACAGGGGCCCGAGCAGTACTTC.

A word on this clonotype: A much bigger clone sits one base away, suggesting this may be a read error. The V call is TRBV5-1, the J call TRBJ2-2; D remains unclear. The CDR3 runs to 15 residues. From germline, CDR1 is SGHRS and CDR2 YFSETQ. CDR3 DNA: TGCGCCAGCAGCTTGGACGGCCTGAACACCCGGGAGCTGTTTTTT. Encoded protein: CASSLDGLNTRELFF.

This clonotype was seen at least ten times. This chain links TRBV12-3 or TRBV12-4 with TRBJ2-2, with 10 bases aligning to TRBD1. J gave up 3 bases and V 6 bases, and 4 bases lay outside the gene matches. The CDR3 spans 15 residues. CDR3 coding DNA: TGTGCCAGCAGGCAGACAGGGGGCGACACCGGGGAGCTGTTTTTT. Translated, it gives CASRQTGGDTGELFF.

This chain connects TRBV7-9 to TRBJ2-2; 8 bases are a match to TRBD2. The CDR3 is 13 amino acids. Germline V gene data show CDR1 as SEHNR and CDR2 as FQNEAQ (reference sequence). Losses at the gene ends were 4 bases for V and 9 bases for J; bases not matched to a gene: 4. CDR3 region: CASSSGGAWELFF. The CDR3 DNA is TGTGCCAGCAGCTCCGGGGGGGCCTGGGAGCTGTTTTTT.

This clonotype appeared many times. CDR3 nucleotide sequence: TGCGCCAGCAGCAGGGGCACGGCTGGGGGTTCTGAAGCTTTCTTT. Amino acid sequence: CASSRGTAGGSEAFF. The gene calls are TRBV5-1 and TRBJ1-1, with D maybe TRBD1 (5 bases). V was trimmed by 4 bases and J by 6 bases, leaving 19 bases between them. The CDR3 runs 15 residues. The germline CDR1 and CDR2 sequences are SGHRS and YFSETQ.

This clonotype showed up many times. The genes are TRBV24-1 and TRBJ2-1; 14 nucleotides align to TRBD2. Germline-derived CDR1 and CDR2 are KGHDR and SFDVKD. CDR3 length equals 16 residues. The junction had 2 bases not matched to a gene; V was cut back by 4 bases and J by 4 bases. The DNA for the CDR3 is TGTGCCACCAGTGAGGGGACTAGCGGGGGATACAATGAGCAGTTCTTC. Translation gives CATSEGTSGGYNEQFF.

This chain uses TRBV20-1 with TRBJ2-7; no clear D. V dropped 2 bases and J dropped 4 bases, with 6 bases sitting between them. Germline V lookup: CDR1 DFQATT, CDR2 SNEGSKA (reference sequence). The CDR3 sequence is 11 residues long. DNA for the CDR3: TGCAGTGCTAGAAGCCGATACGAGCAGTACGTC. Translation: CSARSRYEQYV.

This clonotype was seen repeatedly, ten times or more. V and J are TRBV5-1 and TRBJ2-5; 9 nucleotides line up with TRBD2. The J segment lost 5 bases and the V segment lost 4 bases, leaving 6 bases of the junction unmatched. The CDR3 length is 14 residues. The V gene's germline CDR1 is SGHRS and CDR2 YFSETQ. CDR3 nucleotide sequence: TGCGCCAGCAGCGGAGCCGGGACTAGCGAGACCCAGTACTTC. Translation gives CASSGAGTSETQYF.

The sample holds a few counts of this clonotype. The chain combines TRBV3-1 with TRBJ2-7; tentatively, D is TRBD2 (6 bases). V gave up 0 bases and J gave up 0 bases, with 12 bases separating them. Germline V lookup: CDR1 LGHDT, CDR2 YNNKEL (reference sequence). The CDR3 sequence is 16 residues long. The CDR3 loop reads CASSQDSKRASYEQYF. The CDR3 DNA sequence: TGTGCCAGCAGCCAAGATTCTAAGCGGGCCTCCTACGAGCAGTACTTC.

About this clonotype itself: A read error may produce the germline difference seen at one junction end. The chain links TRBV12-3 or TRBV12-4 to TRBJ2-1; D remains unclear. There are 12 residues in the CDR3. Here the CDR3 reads CASSQPYLWALF. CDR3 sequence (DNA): TGTGCCAGCAGTCAGCCCTATTTGTGGGCCCTCTTC.

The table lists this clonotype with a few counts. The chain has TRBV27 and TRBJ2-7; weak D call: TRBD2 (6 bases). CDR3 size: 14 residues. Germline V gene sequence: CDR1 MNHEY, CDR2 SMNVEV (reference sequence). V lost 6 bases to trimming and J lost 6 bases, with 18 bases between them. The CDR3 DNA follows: TGTGCCAGCAGGGAGGGGCACCCTCGAGGCGAGCAGTACTTC. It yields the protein CASREGHPRGEQYF.

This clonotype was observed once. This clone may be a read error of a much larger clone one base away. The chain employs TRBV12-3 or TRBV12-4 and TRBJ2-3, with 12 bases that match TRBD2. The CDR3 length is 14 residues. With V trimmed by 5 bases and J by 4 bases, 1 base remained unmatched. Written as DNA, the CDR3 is TGTGCCAGCAGTCCTAGCGGGGGGGCAGATACGCAGTATTTT. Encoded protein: CASSPSGGADTQYF.

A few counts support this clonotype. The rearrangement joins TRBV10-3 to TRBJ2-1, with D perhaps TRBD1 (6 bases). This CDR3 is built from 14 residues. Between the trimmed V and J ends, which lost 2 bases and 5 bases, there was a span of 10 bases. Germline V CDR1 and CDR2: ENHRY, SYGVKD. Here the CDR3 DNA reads TGTGCCATCAGTGAGCAGGGGACCCACAATGAGCAGTTCTTC. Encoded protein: CAISEQGTHNEQFF.

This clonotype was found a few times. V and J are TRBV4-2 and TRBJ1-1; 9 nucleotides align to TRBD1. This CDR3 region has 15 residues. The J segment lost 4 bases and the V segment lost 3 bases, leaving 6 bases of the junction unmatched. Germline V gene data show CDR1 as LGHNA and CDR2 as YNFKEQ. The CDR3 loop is CASSQAGTGSTEAFF. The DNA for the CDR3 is TGTGCCAGCAGCCAGGCCGGGACAGGGAGCACTGAAGCTTTCTTT.

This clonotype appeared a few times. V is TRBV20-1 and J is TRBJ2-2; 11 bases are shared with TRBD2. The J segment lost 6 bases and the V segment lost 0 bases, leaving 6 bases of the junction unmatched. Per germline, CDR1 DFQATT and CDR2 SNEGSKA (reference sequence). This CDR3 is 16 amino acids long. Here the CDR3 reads CSARDLPSGRPGELFF. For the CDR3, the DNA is TGCAGTGCTAGAGATCTGCCTAGCGGGAGGCCCGGGGAGCTGTTTTTT.

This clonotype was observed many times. CDR3 sequence reads: CATSAVEFGYGRYEQYV. The DNA of the CDR3 is TGTGCCACCAGTGCCGTGGAGTTTGGATACGGGCGGTACGAGCAGTACGTC. The chain recombines TRBV24-1 with TRBJ2-7; D not resolved. The V gene lost 5 bases and the J gene lost 4 bases, with 23 bases spanning the gap. Germline V CDR1 and CDR2: KGHDR, SFDVKD. This CDR3 comprises 17 residues.

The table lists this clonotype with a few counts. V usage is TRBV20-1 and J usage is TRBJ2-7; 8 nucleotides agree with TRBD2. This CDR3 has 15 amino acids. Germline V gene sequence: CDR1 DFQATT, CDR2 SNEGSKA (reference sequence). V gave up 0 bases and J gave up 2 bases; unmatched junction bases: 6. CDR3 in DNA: TGCAGTGCTAGAGACCCCGGGGGGGTCACCTACGAGCAGTACTTC. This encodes CSARDPGGVTYEQYF.

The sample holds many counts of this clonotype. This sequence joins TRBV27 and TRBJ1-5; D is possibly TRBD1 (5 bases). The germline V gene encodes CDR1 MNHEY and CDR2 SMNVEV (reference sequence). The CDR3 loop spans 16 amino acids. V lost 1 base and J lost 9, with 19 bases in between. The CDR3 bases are TGTGCCAGCAGTTTATTCGGCGAGGGACCTCTACGGCCCCAGCATTTT. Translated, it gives CASSLFGEGPLRPQHF.

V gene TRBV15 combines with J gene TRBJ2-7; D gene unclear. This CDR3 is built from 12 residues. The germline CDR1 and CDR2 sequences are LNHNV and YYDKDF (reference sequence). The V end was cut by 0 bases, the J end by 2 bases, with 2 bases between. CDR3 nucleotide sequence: TGTGCCACCAGCAGAGAGCCCTACGAGCAGTACTTC. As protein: CATSREPYEQYF.

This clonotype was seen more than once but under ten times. CDR3 sequence reads: CASSLQILGQETQYF. The CDR3 nucleotides are TGTGCCAGCAGCTTACAGATTCTAGGTCAAGAGACCCAGTACTTC. This chain uses TRBV11-2 with TRBJ2-5; D is unresolved. Between the trimmed V and J ends, which lost 2 bases and 2 bases, there was a span of 12 bases. Germline loops: CDR1 SGHAT, CDR2 FQNNGV. The CDR3 loop spans 15 amino acids.

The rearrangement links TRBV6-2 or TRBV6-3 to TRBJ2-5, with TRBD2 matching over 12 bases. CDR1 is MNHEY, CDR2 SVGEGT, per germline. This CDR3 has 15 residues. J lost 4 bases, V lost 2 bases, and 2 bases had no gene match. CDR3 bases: TGTGCCAGCAGTTACGCGACTAGCGGGAGAGAGACCCAGTACTTC. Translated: CASSYATSGRETQYF.